A single T cell receptor (beta chain) is shown here with its context. CDR1 is SGHRS, CDR2 YFSETQ, per germline. V gave up 6 bases and J gave up 7 bases; unmatched junction bases: 10. CDR3 length: 15 residues. Produced via immunoSEQ multiplex PCR; TCRdb's table is partial and in-frame only. The table lists 60,000 to 85,000 clones, over 85% of them singletons, with around 2.4% in the top ten. This record comes from a study of OX40 agonist ivuxolimab in advanced cancers. The chain uses TRBV5-1 and TRBJ2-5; 12 nucleotides align to TRBD1. Material: CD4+ or CD8+ T cells sorted from blood, obtained in a trial of the OX40 agonist ivuxolimab. This clonotype originated in an adult with an advanced solid tumor such as melanoma, head and neck, liver or kidney cancer. CDR3 sequence (DNA): TGCGCCAGCACATTCCGGGACAGGGGGCGCGGGACCCAGTACTTC. As protein: CASTFRDRGRGTQYF.